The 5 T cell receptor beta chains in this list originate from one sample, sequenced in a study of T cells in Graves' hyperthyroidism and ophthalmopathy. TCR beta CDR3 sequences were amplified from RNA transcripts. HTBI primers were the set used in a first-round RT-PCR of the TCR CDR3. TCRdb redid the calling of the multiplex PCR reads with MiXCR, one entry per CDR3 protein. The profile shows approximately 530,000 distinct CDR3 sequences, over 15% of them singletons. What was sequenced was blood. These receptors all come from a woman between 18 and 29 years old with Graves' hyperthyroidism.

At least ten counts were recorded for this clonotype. The CDR3 loop reads CASSYQASGLQETQYF. As DNA, the CDR3 is TGTGCCAGCAGTTACCAGGCTAGCGGTCTTCAAGAGACCCAGTACTTC. The chain links TRBV6-6 to TRBJ2-5, with TRBD2 identical over 7 bases. The CDR3 spans 16 residues. Germline V gives CDR1 MNHNY, CDR2 SVGAGI (reference sequence). Trimming cost V 2 bases and J 2 bases; bases outside gene matches: 8.

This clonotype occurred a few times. CDR3 nucleotide sequence: TGTGCCAGTAGTATCAGCGGACAGTTCTACAATGAGCAGTTCTTC. As protein: CASSISGQFYNEQFF. The chain has TRBV19 and TRBJ2-1, with D possibly being TRBD1 (6 bases). Germline assignment: CDR1 LNHDA and CDR2 SQIVND (reference sequence). V lost 3 bases and J lost 3, with 12 bases in between. The CDR3 consists of 15 residues.

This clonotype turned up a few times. The CDR3 nucleotides are TGCAGTGGGAGGGCAGATTCGGGCGAGCAGTACTTC. Translating gives CSGRADSGEQYF. The chain joins TRBV20-1 to TRBJ2-7; D perhaps matches TRBD2 (6 bases). CDR3 length: 12 amino acids. Trimming left V 7 bases short and J 6 bases short, with 16 bases between. From germline, CDR1 is DFQATT and CDR2 SNEGSKA (reference sequence).

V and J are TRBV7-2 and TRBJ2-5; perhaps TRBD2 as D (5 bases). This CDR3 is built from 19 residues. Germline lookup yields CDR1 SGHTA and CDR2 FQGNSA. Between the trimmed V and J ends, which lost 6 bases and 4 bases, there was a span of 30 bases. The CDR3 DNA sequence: TGTGCCAGCAGATCGAGACCGCGGGCTGGGCGAGGTGGTGGAGAGACCCAGTACTTC. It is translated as CASRSRPRAGRGGGETQYF. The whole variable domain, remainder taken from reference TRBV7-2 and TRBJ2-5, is GAGVSQSPSNKVTEKGKDVELRCDPISGHTALYWYRQSLGQGLEFLIYFQGNSAPDKSGLPSDRFSAERTGGSVSTLTIQRTQQEDSAVYLCASRSRPRAGRGGGETQYFGPGTRLLVL.

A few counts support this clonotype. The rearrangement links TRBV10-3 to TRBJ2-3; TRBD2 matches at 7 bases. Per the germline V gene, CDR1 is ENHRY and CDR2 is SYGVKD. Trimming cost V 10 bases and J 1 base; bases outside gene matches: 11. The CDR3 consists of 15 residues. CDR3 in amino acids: CATKPQAGRTDTQYF. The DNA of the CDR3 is TGTGCCACCAAACCCCAAGCGGGACGCACAGATACGCAGTATTTT.